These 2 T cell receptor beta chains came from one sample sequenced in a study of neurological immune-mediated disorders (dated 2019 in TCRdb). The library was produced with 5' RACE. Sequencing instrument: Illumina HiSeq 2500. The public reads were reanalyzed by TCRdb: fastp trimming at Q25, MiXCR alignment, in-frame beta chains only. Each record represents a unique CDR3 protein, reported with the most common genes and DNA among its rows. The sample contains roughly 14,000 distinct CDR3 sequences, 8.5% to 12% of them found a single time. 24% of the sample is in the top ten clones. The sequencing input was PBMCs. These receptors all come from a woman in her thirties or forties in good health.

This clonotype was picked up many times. Here the CDR3 DNA reads TGTGCCATCAGGGACCCGGGACAGGGCGCCAATCAGCCCCAGCATTTT. Translated, it gives CAIRDPGQGANQPQHF. The J gene is TRBJ1-5, the V gene TRBV10-3; 9 bases align to TRBD1. The CDR3 length is 16 residues. The ends lost 6 bases at V and 3 bases at J; junction bases unmatched: 9. Germline CDR1 and CDR2: ENHRY and SYGVKD.

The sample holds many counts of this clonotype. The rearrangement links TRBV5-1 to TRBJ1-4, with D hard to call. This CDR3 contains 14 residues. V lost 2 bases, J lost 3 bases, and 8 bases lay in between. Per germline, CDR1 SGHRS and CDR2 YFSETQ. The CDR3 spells CASSFDASNEKLFF. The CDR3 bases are TGCGCCAGCAGCTTTGATGCTTCTAATGAAAAACTGTTTTTT.